This T cell receptor beta chain derives from a study of T cell responses to AZD1222 COVID-19 vaccine. Study results and caveats: White British donors predominated, females outnumbered males, and clonal diversity was possibly underestimated. Increases in Spike-specific TCR breadth and depth were seen after two AZD1222 doses.

Trimming left V 5 bases short and J 5 bases short, with 12 bases between. The CDR3 has 13 residues. Only in-frame clones appear in the TCRdb table, and some are missing; sequencing was by immunoSEQ multiplex PCR. The sample has over 100,000 clones; 75% to 90% are singletons. This clone was seen once. Its antigen remains unknown. The specimen comprised peripheral blood, sampled 28 days after the second AZD1222 dose. The rearrangement uses TRBV12-3 or TRBV12-4 and TRBJ1-2, with D possibly TRBD1 on 5 matching bases. This sequence was found in an adult who received the AZD1222 COVID-19 vaccine. The CDR3 region is CASSGQGFYGYTF. In nucleotides, the CDR3 is TGTGCCAGCAGTGGGCAGGGATTTTATGGCTACACCTTC.